These 17 T cell receptor beta chains came from one sample sequenced in a study of blood T cell repertoires in COVID-19 (dated by TCRdb to 2020 to 2022). The library was produced with the immunoSEQ multiplex PCR assay. TCRdb carries this immuneACCESS record with in-frame sequences only. Its versions omit some clonotypes, under half of them owing to an unresolved V gene in the studies checked, with the rest unexplained. This sample lists tens of thousands of clones; about nine tenths were detected once. Around 15% of the sample is held by the ten biggest clonotypes. Source material: peripheral blood. These receptors all stem from a man aged 65-85 years with acute or convalescent COVID-19.

The rearrangement uses TRBV14 and TRBJ2-7, with a possible D match to TRBD2 (6 bases). Trimming took off 2 bases at V and 7 bases at J, with 12 bases between the two ends. Germline V gives CDR1 SGHDN, CDR2 FVKESK. The CDR3 spans 13 residues. The CDR3 coding sequence is TGTGCCAGCAGCCAACAACAGGAGGGAGAGCAGTACGTC. It codes for CASSQQQEGEQYV.

The CDR3 coding sequence is TGTGCCAGCAGCTCCCAGGGTTCGGCTAATGAAAAACTGTTTTTT. Translated: CASSSQGSANEKLFF. The genes are TRBV7-2 and TRBJ1-4; perhaps TRBD1 as D (5 bases). The CDR3 is 15 residues long. From germline, CDR1 is SGHTA and CDR2 FQGNSA. V dropped 4 bases and J dropped 3 bases, with 12 bases sitting between them.

The CDR3 loop is CASSLSRQTTNEKLFF. CDR3 coding DNA: TGTGCCAGCAGCTTAAGCCGACAGACTACTAATGAAAAACTGTTTTTT. This chain joins TRBV5-6 and TRBJ1-4, with D possibly matching TRBD1 (5 bases). The germline gives CDR1 SGHDT, CDR2 YYEEEE. CDR3 length: 16 amino acids. Trimming took off 2 bases at V and 2 bases at J, with 13 bases between the two ends.

The chain joins TRBV6-5 to TRBJ2-7; a weak D match, TRBD1 (5 bases). V lost 0 bases, J lost 7 bases, and 7 bases lay in between. Germline V gene data show CDR1 as MNHEY and CDR2 as SVGAGI. CDR3 length: 12 amino acids. The CDR3 DNA follows: TGTGCCAGCAGTTACTCAACAGGAGAGCAGTACTTC. Amino acid sequence: CASSYSTGEQYF.

The CDR3 region is CASSSTRDRSGNTIYF. CDR3 in DNA: TGTGCCAGCAGCTCAACCCGGGACAGGTCTGGAAACACCATATATTTT. This chain uses TRBV7-2 with TRBJ1-3; 8 bases agree with TRBD1. The CDR3 contains 16 residues. Trimming cost V 4 bases and J 1 base; bases outside gene matches: 6. Per the germline V gene, CDR1 is SGHTA and CDR2 is FQGNSA.

The chain uses TRBV2 and TRBJ1-5, with D perhaps TRBD1 (5 bases). This CDR3 has 12 amino acids. V gave up 8 bases and J gave up 3 bases, with 8 bases separating them. Germline loops: CDR1 SNHLY, CDR2 FYNNEI. The CDR3 DNA is TGTGCCAGCTCGGGGGACAATCAGCCCCAGCATTTT. Translated, it gives CASSGDNQPQHF.

CDR3 coding DNA: TGCAGCGTTGAACTAGGGGTGGGCGAGCAGTACTTC. This gives the protein CSVELGVGEQYF. The rearrangement links TRBV29-1 to TRBJ2-7, with D perhaps TRBD1 (5 bases). The CDR3 spans 12 residues. V lost 2 bases and J 6 bases, leaving 11 bases between the germline ends. CDR1 and CDR2 from the germline V gene are SQVTM and ANQGSEA.

V usage is TRBV18 and J usage is TRBJ2-2; D may be TRBD2 (5 bases). CDR1 and CDR2 from the germline V gene are KGHSH and LQKENI. The CDR3 runs 18 residues. V shed 3 bases and J shed 0 bases, with 17 bases lying between them. CDR3 coding DNA: TGTGCCAGCTCACCGGCCTTTAAGGCGGGCGCGAACACCGGGGAGCTGTTTTTT. As protein: CASSPAFKAGANTGELFF. The full variable domain, in which reference TRBV18 and TRBJ2-2 provide the parts outside the CDR3, is NAGVMQNPRHLVRRRGQEARLRCSPMKGHSHVYWYRQLPEEGLKFMVYLQKENIIDESGMPKERFSAEFPKEGPSILRIQQVVRGDSAAYFCASSPAFKAGANTGELFFGEGSRLTVL.

V gene TRBV28 combines with J gene TRBJ1-5, with D perhaps TRBD1 (5 bases). This CDR3 is 14 amino acids long. Trimming left V 2 bases short and J 5 bases short, with 10 bases between. Germline V gives CDR1 MDHEN, CDR2 SYDVKM. The CDR3: CASSLGGAHQPQHF. The CDR3 nucleotides read TGTGCCAGCAGTTTAGGAGGGGCGCATCAGCCCCAGCATTTT.

This clone was seen a handful of times. The genes are TRBV28 and TRBJ1-5; possible D gene TRBD1, 5 bases. V gave up 4 bases and J gave up 5 bases, with 9 bases separating them. This CDR3 region has 13 residues. Germline values: CDR1 MDHEN, CDR2 SYDVKM. For the CDR3, the DNA is TGTGCCAGCAGTTATCCGACAGATCAGCCCCAGCATTTT. Amino acid sequence: CASSYPTDQPQHF.

This clone was seen only a few times. The chain combines TRBV7-9 with TRBJ1-2, with D unclear. V lost 5 bases to trimming and J lost 1 base, with 11 bases between them. The CDR3 totals 14 residues. Germline V gene data show CDR1 as SEHNR and CDR2 as FQNEAQ (reference sequence). The CDR3 loop is CASSPQASNYGYTF. In nucleotides, the CDR3 is TGTGCCAGCAGCCCCCAGGCCAGTAACTATGGCTACACCTTC. Based on the CDR3 plus reference TRBV7-9 and TRBJ1-2, the full variable domain is DTGVSQNPRHKITKRGQNVTFRCDPISEHNRLYWYRQTLGQGPEFLTYFQNEAQLEKSRLLSDRFSAERPKGSFSTLEIQRTEQGDSAMYLCASSPQASNYGYTFGSGTRLTVV.

The rearrangement uses TRBV11-3 and TRBJ2-1, with D possibly matching TRBD2 (6 bases). CDR3 length equals 14 residues. V was clipped by 2 bases and J by 6 bases, with 11 bases between them. CDR1 and CDR2 (germline): SGHNT, YENEEA. In nucleotides, the CDR3 is TGTGCCAGCAGCTTAACGCTCGGGAGCAATGAGCAGTTCTTC. This codes for CASSLTLGSNEQFF.

V gene TRBV6-6 combines with J gene TRBJ1-1; perhaps TRBD1 as D (6 bases). CDR1 and CDR2 from the germline V gene are MNHNY and SVGAGI (reference sequence). There are 13 residues in the CDR3. The V and J ends lost 7 bases and 1 base respectively, with 10 bases between them. The CDR3 sequence: CASKIQGNTEAFF. The DNA of the CDR3 is TGTGCCAGCAAAATACAGGGGAACACTGAAGCTTTCTTT.

The chain is built from TRBV7-2 and TRBJ1-1; unclear D gene. The V end was cut by 7 bases, the J end by 4 bases, with 19 bases between. The CDR3 covers 15 residues. Germline values: CDR1 SGHTA, CDR2 FQGNSA. The CDR3 loop is CASIIRFGVLTEAFF. The CDR3 DNA follows: TGTGCCAGCATAATTCGATTTGGAGTCCTCACTGAAGCTTTCTTT.

This rearrangement joins TRBV12-5 to TRBJ1-2; tentative D call: TRBD1 (5 bases). The V and J ends lost 2 bases and 4 bases respectively, with 32 bases between them. The CDR3 is 21 amino acids. Germline CDR1 LGHNT, CDR2 FRNRAP. The CDR3: CASGLPLGPGTISAGSYGYTF. In DNA form, the CDR3 reads TGTGCTAGTGGTTTGCCACTAGGACCCGGGACGATCTCCGCCGGGAGCTATGGCTACACCTTC.

The chain carries TRBV5-4 and TRBJ2-7; 15 bases match TRBD2. This CDR3 region has 15 residues. The V gene's germline CDR1 is SGHNT and CDR2 YYREEE (reference sequence). V trimming: 3 bases; J trimming: 7 bases; junction bases outside the gene matches: 5. The CDR3 sequence: CASSSSGTSGREQYF. DNA for the CDR3: TGTGCCAGCAGCTCTTCCGGGACTAGCGGGAGGGAGCAGTACTTC.

This clone was seen more than once but under ten times. V gene TRBV9 combines with J gene TRBJ1-2, with TRBD1 identical over 8 bases. The CDR3 is 13 residues long. V was pared by 4 bases and J by 4 bases, with 3 bases of the junction left unmatched. From germline, CDR1 is SGDLS and CDR2 YYNGEE. The chain's CDR3 is CASSPDRAYGYTF. CDR3 nucleotides: TGTGCCAGCAGCCCGGACAGGGCCTATGGCTACACCTTC.